Listed here is a single TCR beta chain. The antigen it binds to is not known. Per-base qualities were not stored, and no clone one base away is much larger. The CDR3 spans 15 residues, from the cysteine through the phenylalanine. Only the CDR3 part of the read is kept: 45 bases, read in frame from the first base. CDR1 and CDR2 are read off the germline V gene as SGHRS and YFSETQ. V is cut back by 2 bases and J by 5 bases, with 3 bases in the junction unmatched. TCR libraries were generated with the immunoSEQ multiplex PCR assay, using TCR-beta and/or TCR-alpha/delta assays for each sample. The amplified TCR libraries were sequenced using the Illumina high-throughput platform. The original pipeline was this. Clustering and dimensionality reduction were performed using pairwise TCRdist distances among GMM-specific receptors from ex vivo sorted or in vitro expanded T cells. The score assigned to each clinical repertoire was mean NN-distance, meaning the average TCRdist to the nearest 10% of tetramer-positive reference sequences. To compute GEM TCR motif frequency, the fraction of unique TCRs matching known GEM sequences by V/J usage and CDR3 length was calculated. Active tuberculosis was classified by linear discriminant analysis with leave-one-out cross-validation, implemented in scikit-learn. In its TCRdb copy, this immuneACCESS table keeps in-frame sequences only and misses some clones. Where compared with another copy, unresolved V genes explain less than half of these, and the others have no known cause. V, J and clone size are taken as reported in that table, and D and trimming were inferred from the DNA itself. This sample is represented by approximately 34,000 clones; approximately 90% of them were singletons. Together, the top ten hold approximately 2.2% of the sample.

Interpreted using the paper, the time point label stands for: new active TB diagnosis, blood taken before or within 7 days of starting treatment. Patients with active tuberculosis were defined as newly diagnosed, HIV-seronegative South African adults aged 18 years or older. Active tuberculosis was confirmed by positive sputum smear microscopy and/or positive M. tuberculosis culture. Unsorted cryopreserved PBMC were immunosequenced, covering on average approximately 96,000 T cells per clinical donor. This sample was taken from a study of T cells in tuberculosis (dated by TCRdb to the late 2010s). Regarding the complete study: In the study, CD1B tetramers and high-throughput TCR immunosequencing were combined to characterize T cells specific for the mycobacterial lipid antigen glucose monomycolate (GMM). PBMC from active tuberculosis patients were archived either before standard anti-tuberculosis treatment began or within 7 days of the start of that treatment. In a South African clinical cohort, IGRA-negative adolescents, IGRA-positive adolescents with latent tuberculosis and adults with active tuberculosis were compared, with 10 to 11 people in each group. Points the paper makes about the study in general: The smaller NN-distances were partly driven by shorter CDR3-alpha lengths in active tuberculosis patients, and the difference for TCR-beta did not reach statistical significance. Smaller mean NN-distances to GMM-specific TCRs were observed in active tuberculosis TCR-alpha repertoires than in IGRA-negative controls, suggesting clonal expansion of GMM-specific TCRs. Which clinical samples got chosen depended on the availability of cryopreserved specimens, and the active tuberculosis cases were adults, whereas the controls were adolescents. An accuracy of 87% (AUROC around 0.9) was reached by a classifier using the diverse GMM-specific repertoire, compared with about 70% accuracy when GEM motif frequencies were used.

This sequence originates from an adult with tuberculosis. The sequences come from PBMCs, collected at tuberculosis diagnosis. The sequence links TRBV5-1 to TRBJ2-2; 10 central nucleotides agree with TRBD1. Here is the DNA: TGCGCCAGCAGCTTACCGGGACAGGGGACCGGGGAGCTGTTTTTT. Its amino acids are CASSLPGQGTGELFF.